The clone carrying this TCR beta chain was recorded a few times. Its matching antigen is unknown. As every portion of the isolated RNA was reverse transcribed, the sequencing read expressed TCRB transcripts. TCRdb's copy holds only in-frame clones and misses some; the assay was immunoSEQ multiplex PCR. The sample includes under 70,000 clones, 55% to 80% seen only once; the top ten take approximately 0.3%. J was trimmed by 4 bases and V by 5 bases; bases with no gene match: 7. Germline V gives CDR1 SQVTM, CDR2 ANQGSEA. The CDR3 spans 14 residues. This sample was taken from a study of beta chain features in type 1 diabetes. Points from the study as a whole: Across patients, naive, central memory and Treg TCRB repertoires exhibited apparently greater similarity than was observed across healthy donors. Cells with high TCR expression could be over-represented when cDNA is sequenced. There were fewer insertions and more deletions at the VDJ junctions of type 1 diabetes patients. In every one of the four CD4+ subsets, TCRB CDR3s were moderately but significantly shorter in Type 1 diabetes patients.

Sequencing used stem cell memory CD4+ T cells from blood. The V call is TRBV29-1, the J call TRBJ2-1, with 8 positions matching TRBD2. This TCR came from a woman aged 25 to 39 with type 1 diabetes. CDR3 protein: CSVLKLAEYNEQFF. DNA for the CDR3: TGCAGCGTTTTGAAACTAGCGGAGTACAATGAGCAGTTCTTC.